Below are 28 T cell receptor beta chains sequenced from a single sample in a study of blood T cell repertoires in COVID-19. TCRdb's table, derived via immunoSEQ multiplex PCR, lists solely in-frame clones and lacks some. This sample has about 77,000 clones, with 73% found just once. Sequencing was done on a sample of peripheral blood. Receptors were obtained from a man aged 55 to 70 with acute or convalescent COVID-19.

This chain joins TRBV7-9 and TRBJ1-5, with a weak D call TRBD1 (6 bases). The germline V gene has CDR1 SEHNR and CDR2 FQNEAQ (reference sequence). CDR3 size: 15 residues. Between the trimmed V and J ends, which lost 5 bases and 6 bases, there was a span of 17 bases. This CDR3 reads CASSQGTGGGQPQHF. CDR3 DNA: TGTGCCAGCAGCCAGGGGACTGGGGGGGGTCAGCCCCAGCATTTT.

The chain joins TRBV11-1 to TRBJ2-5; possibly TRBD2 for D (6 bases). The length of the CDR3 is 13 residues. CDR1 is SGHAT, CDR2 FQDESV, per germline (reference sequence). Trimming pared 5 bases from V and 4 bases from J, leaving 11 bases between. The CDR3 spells CASSRAEGETQYF. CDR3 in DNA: TGTGCCAGCAGCCGAGCGGAGGGAGAGACCCAGTACTTC.

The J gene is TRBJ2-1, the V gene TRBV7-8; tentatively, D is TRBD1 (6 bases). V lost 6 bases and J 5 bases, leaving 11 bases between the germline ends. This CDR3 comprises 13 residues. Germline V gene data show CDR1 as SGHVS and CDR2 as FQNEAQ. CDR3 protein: CASRAGQNNEQFF. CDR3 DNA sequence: TGTGCCAGCAGGGCTGGACAGAACAATGAGCAGTTCTTC.

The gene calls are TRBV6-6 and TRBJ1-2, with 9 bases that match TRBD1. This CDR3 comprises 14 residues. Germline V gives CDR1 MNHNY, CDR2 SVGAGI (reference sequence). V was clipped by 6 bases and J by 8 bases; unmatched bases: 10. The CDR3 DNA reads TGTGCCAGCAGCTCGACCGGGACAGGGTCCGGCTACACCTTC. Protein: CASSSTGTGSGYTF.

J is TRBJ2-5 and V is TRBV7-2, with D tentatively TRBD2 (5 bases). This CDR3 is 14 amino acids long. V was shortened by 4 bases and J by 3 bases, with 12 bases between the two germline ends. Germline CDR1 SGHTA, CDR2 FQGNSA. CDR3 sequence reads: CASSSGLVKETQYF. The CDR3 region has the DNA TGTGCCAGCAGCTCTGGACTCGTCAAAGAGACCCAGTACTTC.

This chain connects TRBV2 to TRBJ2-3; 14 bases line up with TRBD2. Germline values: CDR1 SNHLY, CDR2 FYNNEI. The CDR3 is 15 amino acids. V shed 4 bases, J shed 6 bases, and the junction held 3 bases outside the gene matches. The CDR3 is CASSGLAGGQDTQYF. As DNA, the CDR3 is TGTGCCAGCAGTGGACTAGCGGGGGGGCAGGATACGCAGTATTTT.

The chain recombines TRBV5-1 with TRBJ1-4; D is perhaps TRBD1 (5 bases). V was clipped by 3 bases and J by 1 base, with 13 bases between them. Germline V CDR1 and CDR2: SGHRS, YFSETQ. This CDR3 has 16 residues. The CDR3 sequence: CASSSLGRGTNEKLFF. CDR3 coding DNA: TGCGCCAGCAGCTCACTCGGAAGGGGAACTAATGAAAAACTGTTTTTT.

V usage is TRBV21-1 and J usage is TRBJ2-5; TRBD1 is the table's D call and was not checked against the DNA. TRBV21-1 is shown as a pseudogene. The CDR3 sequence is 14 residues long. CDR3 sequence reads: CASISDQYQETQYF. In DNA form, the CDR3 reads TGTGCCAGCATATCCGATCAGTACCAAGAGACCCAGTACTTC.

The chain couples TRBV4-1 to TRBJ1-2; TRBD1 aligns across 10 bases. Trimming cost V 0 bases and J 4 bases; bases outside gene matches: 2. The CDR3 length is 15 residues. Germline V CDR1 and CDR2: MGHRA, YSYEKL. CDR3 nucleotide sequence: TGCGCCAGCAGCCAAGACTGGACAGGGGGCTATGGCTACACCTTC. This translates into CASSQDWTGGYGYTF.

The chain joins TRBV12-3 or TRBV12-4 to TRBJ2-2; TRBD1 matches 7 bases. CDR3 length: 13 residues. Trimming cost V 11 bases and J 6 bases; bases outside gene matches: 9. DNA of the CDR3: TGTGCCGGATCACGAGGGGGCTCCGGGGAGCTGTTTTTT. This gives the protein CAGSRGGSGELFF.

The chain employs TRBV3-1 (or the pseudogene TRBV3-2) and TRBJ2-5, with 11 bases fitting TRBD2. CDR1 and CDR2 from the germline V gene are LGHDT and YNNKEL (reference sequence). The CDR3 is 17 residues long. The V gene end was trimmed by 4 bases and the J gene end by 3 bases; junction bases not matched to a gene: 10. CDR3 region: CASSPNVGTSGKETQYF. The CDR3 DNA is TGTGCCAGCAGCCCCAACGTCGGGACTAGCGGTAAAGAGACCCAGTACTTC.

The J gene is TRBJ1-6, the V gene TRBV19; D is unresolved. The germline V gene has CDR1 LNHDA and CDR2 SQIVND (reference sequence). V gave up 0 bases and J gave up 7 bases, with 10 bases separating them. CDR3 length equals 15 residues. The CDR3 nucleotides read TGTGCCAGTAGTATAGATAAGATCCGGAATTCACCCCTCCACTTT. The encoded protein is CASSIDKIRNSPLHF.

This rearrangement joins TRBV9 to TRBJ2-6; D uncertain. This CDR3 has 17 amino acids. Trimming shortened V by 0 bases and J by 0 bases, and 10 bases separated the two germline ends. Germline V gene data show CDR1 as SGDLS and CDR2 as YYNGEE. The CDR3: CASSVGYGSSGANVLTF. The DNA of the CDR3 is TGTGCCAGCAGCGTAGGATACGGTTCCTCTGGGGCCAACGTCCTGACTTTC. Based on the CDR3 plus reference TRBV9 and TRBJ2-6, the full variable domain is DSGVTQTPKHLITATGQRVTLRCSPRSGDLSVYWYQQSLDQGLQFLIQYYNGEERAKGNILERFSAQQFPDLHSELNLSSLELGDSALYFCASSVGYGSSGANVLTFGAGSRLTVL.

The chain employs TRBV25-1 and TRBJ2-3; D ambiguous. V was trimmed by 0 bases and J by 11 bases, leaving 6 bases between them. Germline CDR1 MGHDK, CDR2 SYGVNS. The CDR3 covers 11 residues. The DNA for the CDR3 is TGTGCCAGCAGTGAATATAGTTGGCAGTATTTT. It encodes CASSEYSWQYF. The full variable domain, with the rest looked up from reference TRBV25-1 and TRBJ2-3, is EADIYQTPRYLVIGTGKKITLECSQTMGHDKMYWYQQDPGMELHLIHYSYGVNSTEKGDLSSESTVSRIRTEHFPLTLESARPSHTSQYLCASSEYSWQYFGPGTRLTVL.

CDR3 sequence (DNA): TGTGCCTGGAATTTAGTAGTGGATGAGCAGTTCTTC. It translates to CAWNLVVDEQFF. The chain combines TRBV30 with TRBJ2-1, with D unresolved. The CDR3 is 12 residues long. Trimming cost V 4 bases and J 8 bases, with 12 bases left between them. Looked up from germline, CDR1 is GTSNPN and CDR2 is SVGIG (reference sequence). Based on the CDR3 plus reference TRBV30 and TRBJ2-1, the full variable domain is SQTIHQWPATLVQPVGSPLSLECTVEGTSNPNLYWYRQAAGRGLQLLFYSVGIGQISSEVPQNLSASRPQDRQFILSSKKLLLSDSGFYLCAWNLVVDEQFFGPGTRLTVL.

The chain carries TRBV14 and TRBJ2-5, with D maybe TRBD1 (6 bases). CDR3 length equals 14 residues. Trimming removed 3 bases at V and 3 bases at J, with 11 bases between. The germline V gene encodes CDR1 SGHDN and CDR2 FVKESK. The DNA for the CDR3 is TGTGCCAGCAGCCACGGACAGAAAAAAGAGACCCAGTACTTC. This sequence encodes CASSHGQKKETQYF. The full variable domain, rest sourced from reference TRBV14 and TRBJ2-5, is EAGVTQFPSHSVIEKGQTVTLRCDPISGHDNLYWYRRVMGKEIKFLLHFVKESKQDESGMPNNRFLAERTGGTYSTLKVQPAELEDSGVYFCASSHGQKKETQYFGPGTRLLVL.

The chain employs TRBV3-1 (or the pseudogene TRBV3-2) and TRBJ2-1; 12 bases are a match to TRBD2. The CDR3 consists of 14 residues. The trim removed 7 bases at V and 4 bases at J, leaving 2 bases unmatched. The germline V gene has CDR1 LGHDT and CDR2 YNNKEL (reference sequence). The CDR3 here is CASTLAGGYNEQFF. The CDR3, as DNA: TGTGCCAGCACCCTAGCGGGGGGGTACAATGAGCAGTTCTTC.

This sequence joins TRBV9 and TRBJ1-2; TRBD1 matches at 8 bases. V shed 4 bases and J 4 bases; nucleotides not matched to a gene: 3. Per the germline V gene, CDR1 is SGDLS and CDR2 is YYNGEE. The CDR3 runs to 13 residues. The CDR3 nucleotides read TGTGCCAGCAGCTACGGACAGGGCTATGGCTACACCTTC. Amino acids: CASSYGQGYGYTF.

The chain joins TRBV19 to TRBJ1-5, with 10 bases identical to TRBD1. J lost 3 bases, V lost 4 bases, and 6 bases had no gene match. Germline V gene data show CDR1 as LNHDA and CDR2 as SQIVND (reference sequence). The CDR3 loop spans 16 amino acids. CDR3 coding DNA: TGTGCCAGTAGTAATCTAGGGACAGGGGACAATCAGCCCCAGCATTTT. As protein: CASSNLGTGDNQPQHF.

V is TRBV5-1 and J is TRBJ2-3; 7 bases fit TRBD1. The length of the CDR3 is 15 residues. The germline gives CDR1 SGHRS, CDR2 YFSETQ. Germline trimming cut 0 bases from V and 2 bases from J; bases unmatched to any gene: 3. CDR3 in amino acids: CASSLGTGDTDTQYF. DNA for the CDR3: TGCGCCAGCAGCTTGGGGACAGGAGACACAGATACGCAGTATTTT.

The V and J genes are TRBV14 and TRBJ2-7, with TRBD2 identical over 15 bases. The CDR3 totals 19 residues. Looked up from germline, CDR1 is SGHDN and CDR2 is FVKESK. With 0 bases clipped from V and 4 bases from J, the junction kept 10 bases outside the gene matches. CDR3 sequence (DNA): TGTGCCAGCAGCCAAGAGGCCGTTGGACTAGCGGGAGGGCGGTACGAGCAGTACTTC. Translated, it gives CASSQEAVGLAGGRYEQYF.

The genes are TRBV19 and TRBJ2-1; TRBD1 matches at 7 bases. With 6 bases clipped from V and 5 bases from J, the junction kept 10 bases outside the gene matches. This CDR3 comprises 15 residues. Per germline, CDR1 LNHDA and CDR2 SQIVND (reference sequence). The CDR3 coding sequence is TGTGCCAGTAGCGACCGCGACAGGGCACACAATGAGCAGTTCTTC. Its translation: CASSDRDRAHNEQFF.

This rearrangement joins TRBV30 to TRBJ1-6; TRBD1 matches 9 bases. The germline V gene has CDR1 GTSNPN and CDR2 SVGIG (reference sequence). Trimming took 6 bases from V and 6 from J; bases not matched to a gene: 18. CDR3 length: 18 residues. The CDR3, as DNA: TGTGCCTGCAATAACGGACAGGGGATTATGAAGCGTAATTCACCCCTCCACTTT. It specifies CACNNGQGIMKRNSPLHF.

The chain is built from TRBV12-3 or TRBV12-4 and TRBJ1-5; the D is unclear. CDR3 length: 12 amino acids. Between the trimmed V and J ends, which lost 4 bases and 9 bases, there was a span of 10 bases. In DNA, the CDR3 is TGTGCCAGCAGTTATGCAGATCGGCCCCAGCATTTT. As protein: CASSYADRPQHF.

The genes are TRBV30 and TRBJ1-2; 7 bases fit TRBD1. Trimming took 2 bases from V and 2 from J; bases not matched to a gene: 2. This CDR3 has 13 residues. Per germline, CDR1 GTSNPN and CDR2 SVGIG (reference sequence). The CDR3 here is CAWSKGANYGYTF. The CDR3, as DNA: TGTGCCTGGAGTAAGGGGGCCAACTATGGCTACACCTTC.

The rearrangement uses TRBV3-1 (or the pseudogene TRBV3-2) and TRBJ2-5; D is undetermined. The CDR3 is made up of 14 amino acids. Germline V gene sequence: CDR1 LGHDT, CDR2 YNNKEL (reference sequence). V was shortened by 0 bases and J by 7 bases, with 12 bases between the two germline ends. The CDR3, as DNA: TGTGCCAGCAGCCAAGAAGCTACTTCAGGGACCCAGTACTTC. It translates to CASSQEATSGTQYF.

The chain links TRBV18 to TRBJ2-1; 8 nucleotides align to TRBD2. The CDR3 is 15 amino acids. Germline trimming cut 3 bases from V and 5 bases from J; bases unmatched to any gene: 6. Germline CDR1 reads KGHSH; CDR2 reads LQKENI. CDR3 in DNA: TGTGCCAGCTCACCGGGGGTAGCGGGGAACAATGAGCAGTTCTTC. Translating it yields CASSPGVAGNNEQFF.

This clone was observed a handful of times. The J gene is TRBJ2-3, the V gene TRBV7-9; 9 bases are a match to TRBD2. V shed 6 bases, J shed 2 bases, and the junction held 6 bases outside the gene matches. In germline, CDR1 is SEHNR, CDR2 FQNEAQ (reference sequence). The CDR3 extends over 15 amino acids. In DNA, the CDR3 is TGTGCCAGCAGTTCGACTAGCGGACACACAGATACGCAGTATTTT. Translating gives CASSSTSGHTDTQYF.